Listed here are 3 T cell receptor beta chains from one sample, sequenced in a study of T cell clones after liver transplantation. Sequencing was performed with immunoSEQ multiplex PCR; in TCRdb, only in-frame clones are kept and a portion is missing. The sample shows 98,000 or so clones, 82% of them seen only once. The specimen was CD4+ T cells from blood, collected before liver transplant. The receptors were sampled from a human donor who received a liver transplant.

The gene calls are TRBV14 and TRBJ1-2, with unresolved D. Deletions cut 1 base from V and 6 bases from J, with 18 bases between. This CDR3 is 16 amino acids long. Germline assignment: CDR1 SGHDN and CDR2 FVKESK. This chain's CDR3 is CASSQVSNGEHNGYTF. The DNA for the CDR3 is TGTGCCAGCAGCCAAGTTAGTAACGGGGAGCACAATGGCTACACCTTC.

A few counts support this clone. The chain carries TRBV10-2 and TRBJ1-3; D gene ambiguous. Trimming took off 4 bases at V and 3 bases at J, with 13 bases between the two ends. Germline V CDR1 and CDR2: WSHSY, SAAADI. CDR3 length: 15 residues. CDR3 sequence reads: CASSGAGIGGNTIYF. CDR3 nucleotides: TGCGCCAGCAGTGGGGCGGGGATCGGTGGAAACACCATATATTTT.

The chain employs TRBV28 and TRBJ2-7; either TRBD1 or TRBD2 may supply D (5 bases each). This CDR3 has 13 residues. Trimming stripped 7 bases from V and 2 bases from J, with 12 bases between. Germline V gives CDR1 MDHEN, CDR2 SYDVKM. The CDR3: CASNEGRAYEQYF. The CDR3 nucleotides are TGTGCCAGCAATGAGGGACGAGCCTACGAGCAGTACTTC.